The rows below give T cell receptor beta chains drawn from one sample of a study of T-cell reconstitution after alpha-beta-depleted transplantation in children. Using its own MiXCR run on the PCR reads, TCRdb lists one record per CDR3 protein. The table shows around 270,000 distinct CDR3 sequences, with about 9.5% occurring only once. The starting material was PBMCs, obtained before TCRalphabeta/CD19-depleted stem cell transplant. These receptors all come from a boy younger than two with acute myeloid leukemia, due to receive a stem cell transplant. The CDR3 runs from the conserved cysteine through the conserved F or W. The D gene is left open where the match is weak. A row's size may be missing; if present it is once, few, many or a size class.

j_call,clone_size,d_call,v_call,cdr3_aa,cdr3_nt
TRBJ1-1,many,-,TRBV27,CASSLSRLGGNTEAFF,TGTGCCAGCAGTTTATCCAGGTTAGGGGGTAACACTGAAGCTTTCTTT
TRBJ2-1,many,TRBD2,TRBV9,CASSVGFSGSSYNEQFF,TGTGCCAGCAGCGTAGGCTTTAGCGGGAGCTCCTACAATGAGCAGTTCTTC
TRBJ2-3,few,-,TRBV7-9,CARRVSDTQYF,TGTGCCAGAAGGGTTTCAGATACGCAGTATTTT
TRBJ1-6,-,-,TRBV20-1,CSARAKGNRPSTPLHF,TGCAGTGCTAGAGCTAAGGGGAATAGACCCAGTACACCCCTCCACTTT
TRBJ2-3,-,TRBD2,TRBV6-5,CASSLGGSRADTQYF,TGTGCCAGCAGTTTGGGCGGGAGTCGGGCAGATACGCAGTATTTT
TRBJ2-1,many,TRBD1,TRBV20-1,CSATSRGQVYNEQFF,TGCAGTGCTACCTCAAGGGGACAGGTCTACAATGAGCAGTTCTTC
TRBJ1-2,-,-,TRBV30,CAWSLVGSYTF,TGTGCCTGGAGTCTAGTCGGAAGCTACACCTTC
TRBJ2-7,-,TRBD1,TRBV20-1,CSARIPRTGNSYEQYF,TGCAGTGCTAGGATTCCCAGGACAGGAAACTCCTACGAGCAGTACTTC
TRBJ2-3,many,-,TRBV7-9,CASSLGGPGDTDTQYF,TGTGCCAGCAGCTTAGGGGGGCCAGGAGACACAGATACGCAGTATTTT
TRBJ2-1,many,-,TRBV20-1,CSARAGLTTYNEQFF,TGCAGTGCTAGGGCGGGACTTACTACCTACAATGAGCAGTTCTTC
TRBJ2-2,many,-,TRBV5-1,CASSGTANTGELFF,TGCGCCAGCAGCGGCACAGCGAACACCGGGGAGCTGTTTTTT
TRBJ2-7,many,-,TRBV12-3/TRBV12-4,CASRVGPLLSSYEQYF,TGTGCCAGCAGGGTTGGGCCCCTCTTAAGCTCCTACGAGCAGTACTTC